Below are 30 T cell receptor beta chains sequenced from a single sample in a study of OX40 agonist ivuxolimab in advanced cancers. The repertoire was sequenced with immunoSEQ multiplex PCR; TCRdb's copy has only in-frame clones and lacks some. The sample includes 13,000 or so clones, 80% to 95% of them seen just once. Here the sequenced sample was CD4+ or CD8+ T cells sorted from blood, taken in a trial of the OX40 agonist ivuxolimab. Receptors originate from an adult with an advanced solid tumor such as melanoma, head and neck, liver or kidney cancer.

V is TRBV5-6 and J is TRBJ1-1; D is unclear. CDR1 and CDR2 from the germline V gene are SGHDT and YYEEEE. This CDR3 is built from 13 residues. Trimming shortened V by 4 bases and J by 2 bases, and 9 bases separated the two germline ends. CDR3 bases: TGTGCCAGCAGCCCAGGACTTAACACTGAAGCTTTCTTT. It encodes CASSPGLNTEAFF.

The chain links TRBV10-1 to TRBJ2-7; D is unclear. V lost 5 bases to trimming and J lost 2 bases, with 13 bases between them. The CDR3 has 14 residues. Germline CDR1 WNHNN, CDR2 SYGVQD (reference sequence). Here the CDR3 reads CASSSAKPAYEQYF. CDR3 sequence (DNA): TGCGCCAGCAGTTCCGCCAAACCCGCCTACGAGCAGTACTTC.

This rearrangement joins TRBV7-6 to TRBJ1-1; D unresolved. Germline-derived CDR1 and CDR2 are SGHVS and FNYEAQ. Trimming pared 1 base from V and 0 bases from J, leaving 9 bases between. This CDR3 contains 15 residues. This CDR3 reads CASSLEARLNTEAFF. The CDR3 DNA reads as TGTGCCAGCAGCTTAGAGGCACGCTTGAACACTGAAGCTTTCTTT.

The chain joins TRBV9 to TRBJ1-1; D gene ambiguous. In germline, CDR1 is SGDLS, CDR2 YYNGEE. Trimming shortened V by 0 bases and J by 4 bases, and 7 bases separated the two germline ends. This CDR3 region has 13 residues. This chain's CDR3 is CASSVGGTTEAFF. CDR3 in DNA: TGTGCCAGCAGCGTAGGCGGCACCACTGAAGCTTTCTTT. The whole variable domain, filled in from reference TRBV9 and TRBJ1-1, reads DSGVTQTPKHLITATGQRVTLRCSPRSGDLSVYWYQQSLDQGLQFLIQYYNGEERAKGNILERFSAQQFPDLHSELNLSSLELGDSALYFCASSVGGTTEAFFGQGTRLTVV.

The J gene is TRBJ1-1, the V gene TRBV5-5, with TRBD1 as a possible D gene (5 bases). Trimming took 0 bases from V and 4 from J, leaving 16 bases between them. The CDR3 has 16 amino acids. Per the germline V gene, CDR1 is SGHKS and CDR2 is YYEKEE (reference sequence). The CDR3 spells CASSLDSGTLVTEAFF. CDR3 DNA sequence: TGTGCCAGCAGCTTGGATTCAGGGACCCTGGTCACTGAAGCTTTCTTT.

The V gene is TRBV11-2, the J gene TRBJ2-1; 8 bases line up with TRBD2. There are 16 residues in the CDR3. After removal of 2 bases from V and 4 bases from J, the junction contained 7 bases not matched to a gene. CDR1 and CDR2 from the germline V gene are SGHAT and FQNNGV. The CDR3 DNA reads as TGTGCCAGCAGCTTATGGCGGGAGGCCTTATACAATGAGCAGTTCTTC. Its translation is CASSLWREALYNEQFF.

The rearrangement uses TRBV6-5 and TRBJ1-2, with D maybe TRBD1 (5 bases). Germline V CDR1 and CDR2: MNHEY, SVGAGI. V lost 6 bases and J 3 bases, leaving 17 bases between the germline ends. The CDR3 runs to 15 residues. In nucleotides, the CDR3 is TGTGCCAGCAGAATCGGTGTGGGAGGGGACTATGGCTACACCTTC. Protein: CASRIGVGGDYGYTF.

The chain employs TRBV11-3 and TRBJ2-7; D is perhaps TRBD1 (6 bases). The V end was cut by 1 base, the J end by 5 bases, with 9 bases between. The CDR3 is 13 residues long. Looked up from germline, CDR1 is SGHNT and CDR2 is YENEEA. CDR3 nucleotides: TGTGCCAGCAGCTTAGGGGCAGGGGACGAGCAGTACTTC. Its translation: CASSLGAGDEQYF.

The chain recombines TRBV9 with TRBJ1-2; 10 nucleotides match TRBD1. This CDR3 is built from 14 residues. The trim removed 4 bases at V and 3 bases at J, leaving 3 bases unmatched. The germline CDR1 and CDR2 sequences are SGDLS and YYNGEE. The CDR3 nucleotides read TGTGCCAGCAGCCGGACAGGGGGGGACTATGGCTACACCTTC. This encodes CASSRTGGDYGYTF. Full variable domain (rest looked up from reference TRBV9 and TRBJ1-2): DSGVTQTPKHLITATGQRVTLRCSPRSGDLSVYWYQQSLDQGLQFLIQYYNGEERAKGNILERFSAQQFPDLHSELNLSSLELGDSALYFCASSRTGGDYGYTFGSGTRLTVV.

V and J are TRBV7-3 and TRBJ2-3, with D perhaps assigned TRBD1 or TRBD2 (6 bases each). V was cut by 6 bases and J by 6 bases, with 19 bases left in between. Germline CDR1 is SGHTA and CDR2 is FQGTGA. The CDR3 runs to 15 residues. CDR3 protein: CASSLTGAQPDTQYF. As DNA, the CDR3 is TGTGCCAGCAGTCTGACGGGGGCCCAACCTGATACGCAGTATTTT.

This chain links TRBV11-3 with TRBJ2-1; 10 bases are a match to TRBD2. This CDR3 comprises 18 residues. From germline, CDR1 is SGHNT and CDR2 YENEEA. Trimming took 3 bases from V and 0 from J; bases not matched to a gene: 8. The chain's CDR3 is CASSLASGGPSSYNEQFF. DNA of the CDR3: TGTGCCAGCAGCTTGGCTAGCGGGGGTCCGAGCTCCTACAATGAGCAGTTCTTC.

The genes are TRBV27 and TRBJ1-5, with 8 bases matching TRBD1. The CDR3 is made up of 14 amino acids. Per germline, CDR1 MNHEY and CDR2 SMNVEV (reference sequence). The V and J ends lost 8 bases and 3 bases, in that order; junction bases with no gene match: 6. The CDR3 sequence is CASGRQGFNQPQHF. Here the CDR3 DNA reads TGTGCCAGCGGAAGACAGGGGTTCAATCAGCCCCAGCATTTT.

The chain uses TRBV4-1 and TRBJ2-7; D is unclear. The CDR3 has 13 amino acids. The germline V gene has CDR1 MGHRA and CDR2 YSYEKL. Trimming pared 0 bases from V and 3 bases from J, leaving 6 bases between. The CDR3 is CASSQEGHYEQYF. The CDR3 bases are TGCGCCAGCAGCCAAGAGGGCCACTACGAGCAGTACTTC.

The chain carries TRBV4-3 and TRBJ1-4, with no clear D. CDR1 is LGHNA, CDR2 YSLEER, per germline. This CDR3 comprises 14 residues. The V gene lost 5 bases and the J gene lost 8 bases, with 15 bases spanning the gap. The CDR3 nucleotides are TGCGCCAGCAGCTGGATCGGCAGAGGGGAAAAACTGTTTTTT. It specifies CASSWIGRGEKLFF.

The rearrangement joins TRBV5-1 to TRBJ2-2; the D is unclear. The germline V gene encodes CDR1 SGHRS and CDR2 YFSETQ. V was trimmed by 0 bases and J by 4 bases, leaving 13 bases between them. This CDR3 spans 16 amino acids. The CDR3 sequence: CASSLVSVGSTGELFF. The CDR3 DNA follows: TGCGCCAGCAGCTTGGTATCAGTTGGAAGCACCGGGGAGCTGTTTTTT.

This sequence joins TRBV7-2 and TRBJ2-7; D perhaps matches TRBD2 (5 bases). CDR3 size: 16 residues. The V gene lost 2 bases and the J gene lost 7 bases, with 21 bases spanning the gap. Per the germline V gene, CDR1 is SGHTA and CDR2 is FQGNSA. The CDR3 loop is CASSLRLGDRQREQYF. The CDR3 coding sequence is TGTGCCAGCAGCTTAAGGTTGGGAGATCGTCAACGGGAGCAGTACTTC.

V and J are TRBV9 and TRBJ2-5; 11 nucleotides match TRBD2. Germline-derived CDR1 and CDR2 are SGDLS and YYNGEE. V lost 6 bases to trimming and J lost 4 bases; unmatched junction nucleotides: 11. The CDR3 has 16 amino acids. As DNA, the CDR3 is TGTGCCAGCACCCCTGGTAGGCTAGCGGGAGGAGAGACCCAGTACTTC. Its translation is CASTPGRLAGGETQYF. The whole variable domain, filled in from reference TRBV9 and TRBJ2-5, reads DSGVTQTPKHLITATGQRVTLRCSPRSGDLSVYWYQQSLDQGLQFLIQYYNGEERAKGNILERFSAQQFPDLHSELNLSSLELGDSALYFCASTPGRLAGGETQYFGPGTRLLVL.

This chain uses TRBV9 with TRBJ1-4; D is perhaps TRBD1 (5 bases). This CDR3 is built from 17 residues. The germline V gene has CDR1 SGDLS and CDR2 YYNGEE. V lost 0 bases to trimming and J lost 0 bases, with 12 bases between them. The CDR3 coding sequence is TGTGCCAGCAGCGTAGAGGGGAGTTCTGCAACTAATGAAAAACTGTTTTTT. It specifies CASSVEGSSATNEKLFF.

This chain links TRBV2 with TRBJ1-2; 7 positions match TRBD1. CDR3 length equals 15 residues. V gave up 6 bases and J gave up 2 bases; unmatched junction bases: 9. Germline CDR1 SNHLY, CDR2 FYNNEI. The CDR3 nucleotides are TGTGCCAGCAGGGGGACAGAGGGGGTAAACTATGGCTACACCTTC. Translated, it gives CASRGTEGVNYGYTF.

J is TRBJ2-7 and V is TRBV5-5; D gene ambiguous. Trimming took off 4 bases at V and 8 bases at J, with 16 bases between the two ends. The CDR3 runs 13 residues. Per germline, CDR1 SGHKS and CDR2 YYEKEE (reference sequence). The CDR3 loop is CASSVRDLGQQYF. CDR3 nucleotide sequence: TGTGCCAGCAGCGTACGTGACTTAGGTCAGCAGTACTTC.

In its sample, this clone was seen once. The chain has TRBV29-1 and TRBJ1-2, with D tentatively TRBD1 (5 bases). Germline assignment: CDR1 SQVTM and CDR2 ANQGSEA. V dropped 3 bases and J dropped 0 bases, with 11 bases sitting between them. The CDR3 loop spans 14 amino acids. CDR3 sequence (DNA): TGCAGCGTTGAGTGGGGGGATTCTAACTATGGCTACACCTTC. It codes for CSVEWGDSNYGYTF.

The J gene is TRBJ2-1, the V gene TRBV7-2, with 9 bases identical to TRBD1. The length of the CDR3 is 15 residues. In germline, CDR1 is SGHTA, CDR2 FQGNSA. Trimming took 3 bases from V and 3 from J; bases not matched to a gene: 3. The CDR3 region is CASSLWDRDYNEQFF. For the CDR3, the DNA is TGTGCCAGCAGCTTGTGGGACAGGGACTACAATGAGCAGTTCTTC.

This rearrangement joins TRBV11-2 to TRBJ1-1; 7 bases line up with TRBD1. The junction had 10 bases not matched to a gene; V was cut back by 5 bases and J by 1 base. CDR3 length: 16 residues. Germline loops: CDR1 SGHAT, CDR2 FQNNGV. DNA of the CDR3: TGTGCCAGCAGCCCGCAAGGGGCAGGGGGGAACACTGAAGCTTTCTTT. Translated, it gives CASSPQGAGGNTEAFF.

The gene calls are TRBV2 and TRBJ2-5; 9 nucleotides align to TRBD1. V lost 5 bases to trimming and J lost 0 bases; unmatched junction nucleotides: 10. This CDR3 has 17 amino acids. Looked up from germline, CDR1 is SNHLY and CDR2 is FYNNEI. CDR3 residues: CASSPGTGLTNQETQYF. The CDR3 DNA sequence: TGTGCCAGCAGTCCCGGGACAGGGTTGACCAACCAAGAGACCCAGTACTTC.

Only one count was recorded for this clone. V gene TRBV29-1 combines with J gene TRBJ2-7, with TRBD1 matching 7 bases. The germline V gene encodes CDR1 SQVTM and CDR2 ANQGSEA. The CDR3 loop spans 13 amino acids. The V segment lost 5 bases and the J segment 2 bases; nucleotides outside the gene matches: 6. This CDR3 is CSVPLTGTYEQYF. DNA for the CDR3: TGCAGCGTTCCCTTGACAGGGACCTACGAGCAGTACTTC.

V gene TRBV11-3 combines with J gene TRBJ2-3; D is perhaps TRBD1 (5 bases). Germline V gene sequence: CDR1 SGHNT, CDR2 YENEEA. Trimming removed 2 bases from V and 2 bases from J, with 8 bases in between. The length of the CDR3 is 14 residues. CDR3 in amino acids: CASSLQGSTDTQYF. The CDR3 nucleotides are TGTGCCAGCAGCTTACAGGGCTCCACAGATACGCAGTATTTT.

V is TRBV7-2 and J is TRBJ2-5, with TRBD2 identical over 8 bases. The germline CDR1 and CDR2 sequences are SGHTA and FQGNSA. CDR3 length: 16 amino acids. V gave up 3 bases and J gave up 6 bases; unmatched junction bases: 12. Written as DNA, the CDR3 is TGTGCCAGCAGCTTTAGGCGACGGGGGGGCACACAGACCCAGTACTTC. This gives the protein CASSFRRRGGTQTQYF. Full variable domain (missing parts from reference TRBV7-2 and TRBJ2-5): GAGVSQSPSNKVTEKGKDVELRCDPISGHTALYWYRQSLGQGLEFLIYFQGNSAPDKSGLPSDRFSAERTGGSVSTLTIQRTQQEDSAVYLCASSFRRRGGTQTQYFGPGTRLLVL.

This chain uses TRBV19 with TRBJ2-1; perhaps TRBD2 as D (6 bases). Germline CDR1 LNHDA, CDR2 SQIVND (reference sequence). Deletions cut 6 bases from V and 8 bases from J, with 11 bases between. The CDR3 totals 12 residues. The CDR3 reads CASSPRGYEQFF. The CDR3 DNA is TGTGCCAGTAGCCCACGGGGGTATGAGCAGTTCTTC.

J is TRBJ1-3 and V is TRBV7-8; D is uncertain. V shed 1 base and J shed 0 bases, with 13 bases lying between them. The CDR3 has 17 residues. Germline CDR1 and CDR2: SGHVS and FQNEAQ. CDR3 in amino acids: CASSLGPPHYSGNTIYF. The CDR3 coding sequence is TGTGCCAGCAGCTTAGGACCGCCACATTACTCTGGAAACACCATATATTTT.

This chain links TRBV15 with TRBJ1-5; D is possibly TRBD1 (5 bases). The V end lost 0 bases, the J end lost 1 base, and 10 bases lay between the germline ends. The CDR3 contains 16 residues. Germline V lookup: CDR1 LNHNV, CDR2 YYDKDF (reference sequence). CDR3 region: CATSRDWDESNQPQHF. CDR3 DNA sequence: TGTGCCACCAGCAGAGATTGGGACGAGAGCAATCAGCCCCAGCATTTT.